The 5 T cell receptor beta chains in this list originate from one sample, sequenced in a study of blood T cell repertoires in COVID-19. The repertoire was sequenced with immunoSEQ multiplex PCR; TCRdb's copy has only in-frame clones and lacks some. Here the sample spans around 60,000 clones, about 81% being singletons. Material for sequencing was peripheral blood. The receptors were sampled from a man older than 75 with acute or convalescent COVID-19.

This chain joins TRBV11-1 and TRBJ1-1; D gene unclear. The CDR3 loop spans 15 amino acids. Trimming pared 5 bases from V and 4 bases from J, leaving 17 bases between. Per germline, CDR1 SGHAT and CDR2 FQDESV (reference sequence). The CDR3 nucleotides are TGTGCCAGCAGCACCCAGACCCCGGGAGGCACTGAAGCTTTCTTT. This translates into CASSTQTPGGTEAFF.

The chain links TRBV6-6 to TRBJ1-4; D is unclear. CDR1 and CDR2 (germline): MNHNY, SVGAGI (reference sequence). The CDR3 has 14 amino acids. The V end lost 2 bases, the J end lost 5 bases, and 9 bases lay between the germline ends. The CDR3 DNA sequence: TGTGCCAGCAGTTACACGGAGGGAAATGAAAAACTGTTTTTT. Amino acid sequence: CASSYTEGNEKLFF.

In its sample, this clone was seen a few times. The chain couples TRBV13 to TRBJ2-4, with 7 bases fitting TRBD1. V lost 5 bases to trimming and J lost 5 bases; unmatched junction nucleotides: 18. CDR1 and CDR2 (germline): PRHDT, FYEKMQ (reference sequence). This CDR3 spans 18 amino acids. The CDR3 region is CASSPINPTGLSQNIQYF. The CDR3 nucleotides read TGTGCCAGCAGCCCGATAAACCCGACAGGGCTGAGCCAAAACATTCAGTACTTC.

The rearrangement links TRBV11-3 to TRBJ2-7, with 15 bases aligning to TRBD2. This CDR3 comprises 16 residues. The germline CDR1 and CDR2 sequences are SGHNT and YENEEA. The J segment lost 3 bases and the V segment lost 4 bases, leaving 4 bases of the junction unmatched. The CDR3 loop is CASSSGLAGGIYEQYF. In DNA, the CDR3 is TGTGCCAGCAGCTCGGGACTAGCGGGGGGCATCTACGAGCAGTACTTC.

The chain is built from TRBV6-5 and TRBJ1-1; tentatively, D is TRBD1 (6 bases). The CDR3 has 13 amino acids. Trimming cost V 8 bases and J 0 bases, with 10 bases left between them. Germline V gene sequence: CDR1 MNHEY, CDR2 SVGAGI. This chain's CDR3 is CASRTEMNTEAFF. The CDR3 nucleotides are TGTGCCAGCCGGACAGAGATGAACACTGAAGCTTTCTTT.